This TCR beta chain was observed in a study of early T cells in non-severe SARS-CoV-2 infection. For the study at large: Unsorted whole blood bulk RNA was sequenced, with unpaired chains.

CDR3 length: 11 amino acids. Trimming shortened V by 10 bases and J by 4 bases, and 9 bases separated the two germline ends. Germline assignment: CDR1 SNHLY and CDR2 FYNNEI. This clonotype was observed a few times. Attached unique molecular identifiers marked individual cDNA molecules. In TCRdb, the 5' RACE reads were re-called with MiXCR into one record per CDR3 protein. The sample lists 69,000 or so distinct CDR3 sequences, roughly 4.9% seen once, with 3.5% to 4% in the top ten. Sequences were derived from whole blood, sampled at baseline. This chain links TRBV2 with TRBJ2-3; D remains unclear. This clonotype originated in an adult who was a healthcare worker with PCR-confirmed SARS-CoV-2 infection or an uninfected control (not recorded which). The donor label of this sample is uncertain. The CDR3 nucleotides read TGTGCCAACCACCGAGCAGATACGCAGTATTTT. Translated, it gives CANHRADTQYF.